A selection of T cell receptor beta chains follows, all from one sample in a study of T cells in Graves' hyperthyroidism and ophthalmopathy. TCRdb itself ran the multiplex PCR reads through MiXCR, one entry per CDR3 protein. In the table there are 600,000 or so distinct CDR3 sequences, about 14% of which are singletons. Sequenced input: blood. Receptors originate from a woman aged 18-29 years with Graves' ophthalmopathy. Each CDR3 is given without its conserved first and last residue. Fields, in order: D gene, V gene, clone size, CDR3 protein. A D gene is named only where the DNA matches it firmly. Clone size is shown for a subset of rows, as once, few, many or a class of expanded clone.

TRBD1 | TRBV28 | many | ASSFDSGTGAETQY
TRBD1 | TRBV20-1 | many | SARADRGSYEQY
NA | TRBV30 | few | AWKRESHSGNTIY
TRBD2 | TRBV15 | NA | ATSRDLSSGARGELF
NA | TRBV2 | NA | ASTEDSFSYNSPLH
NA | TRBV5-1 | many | ASSSGRGHEAETQY
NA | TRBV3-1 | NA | ASSQDVRREETQY
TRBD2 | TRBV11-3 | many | ASEGLADNEQF
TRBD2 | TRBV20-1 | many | SASGRALYEQY
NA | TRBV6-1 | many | ASSEAVTTGPADYGYT
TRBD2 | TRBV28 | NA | ASSSYFGRTSGSQETQY
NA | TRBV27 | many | ASSTWRGGIHNEQF
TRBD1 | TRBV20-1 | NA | SASPHDRGLTDTQY
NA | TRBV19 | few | ASSTYSGRWADTQY
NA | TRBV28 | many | ASSSLLEVNYEQY
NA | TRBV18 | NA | ASSSQPWRGTYNEQF
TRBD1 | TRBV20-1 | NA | SARFSATGLAYEQY
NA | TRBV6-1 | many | ASSVTGTEQF